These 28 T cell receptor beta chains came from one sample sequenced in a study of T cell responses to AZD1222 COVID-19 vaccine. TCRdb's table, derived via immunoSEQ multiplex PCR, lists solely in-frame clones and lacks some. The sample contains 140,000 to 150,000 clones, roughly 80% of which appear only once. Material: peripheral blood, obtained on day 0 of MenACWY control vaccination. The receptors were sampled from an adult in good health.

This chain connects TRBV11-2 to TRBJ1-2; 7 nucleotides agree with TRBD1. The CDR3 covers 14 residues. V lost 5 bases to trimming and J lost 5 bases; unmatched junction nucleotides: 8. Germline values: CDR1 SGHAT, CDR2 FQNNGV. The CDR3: CASSPGDSRYGYTF. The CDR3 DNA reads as TGTGCCAGCAGCCCAGGGGACAGTCGATATGGCTACACCTTC. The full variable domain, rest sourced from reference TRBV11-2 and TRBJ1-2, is EAGVAQSPRYKIIEKRQSVAFWCNPISGHATLYWYQQILGQGPKLLIQFQNNGVVDDSQLPKDRFSAERLKGVDSTLKIQPAKLEDSAVYLCASSPGDSRYGYTFGSGTRLTVV.

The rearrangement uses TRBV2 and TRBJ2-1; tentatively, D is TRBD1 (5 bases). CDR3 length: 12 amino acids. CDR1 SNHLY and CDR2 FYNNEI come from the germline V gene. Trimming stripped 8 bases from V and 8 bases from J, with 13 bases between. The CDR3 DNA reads TGTGCCAGCTCCGTGGGGCAGCATGAGCAGTTCTTC. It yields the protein CASSVGQHEQFF.

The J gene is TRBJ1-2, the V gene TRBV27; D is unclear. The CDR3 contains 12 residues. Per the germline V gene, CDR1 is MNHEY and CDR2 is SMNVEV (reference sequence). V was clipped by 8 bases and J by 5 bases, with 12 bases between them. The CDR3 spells CASSNGRYGYTF. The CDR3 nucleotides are TGTGCCAGCTCCAACGGGCGTTATGGCTACACCTTC.

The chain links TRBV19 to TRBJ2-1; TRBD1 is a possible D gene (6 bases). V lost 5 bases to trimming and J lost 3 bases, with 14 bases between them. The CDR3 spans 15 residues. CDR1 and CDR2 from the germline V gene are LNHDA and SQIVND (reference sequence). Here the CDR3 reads CASSYSGHFYNEQFF. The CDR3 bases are TGTGCCAGTAGTTATTCGGGACATTTCTACAATGAGCAGTTCTTC.

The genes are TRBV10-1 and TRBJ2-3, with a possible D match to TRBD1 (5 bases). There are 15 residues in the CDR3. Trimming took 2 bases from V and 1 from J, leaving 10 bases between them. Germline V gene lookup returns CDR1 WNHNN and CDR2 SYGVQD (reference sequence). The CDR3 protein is CASSENRGRTDTQYF. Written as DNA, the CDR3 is TGCGCCAGCAGTGAGAATAGGGGTCGCACAGATACGCAGTATTTT.

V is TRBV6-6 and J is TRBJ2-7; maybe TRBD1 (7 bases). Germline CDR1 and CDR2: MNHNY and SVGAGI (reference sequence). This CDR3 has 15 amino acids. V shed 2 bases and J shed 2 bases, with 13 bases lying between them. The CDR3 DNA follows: TGTGCCAGCAGTTACGGAGGGACAGAACCCTACGAGCAGTACGTC. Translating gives CASSYGGTEPYEQYV.

The chain's CDR3 is CASSIRGLNSGNTIYF. The CDR3 DNA sequence: TGTGCCAGTAGTATACGGGGCCTTAACTCTGGAAACACCATATATTTT. The chain has TRBV19 and TRBJ1-3, with D maybe TRBD1 (5 bases). The germline gives CDR1 LNHDA, CDR2 SQIVND (reference sequence). The ends were cut back, 2 bases at V and 0 bases at J, with 11 bases in the middle. This CDR3 has 16 amino acids. The complete variable domain, with remaining parts taken from reference TRBV19 and TRBJ1-3, reads DGGITQSPKYLFRKEGQNVTLSCEQNLNHDAMYWYRQDPGQGLRLIYYSQIVNDFQKGDIAEGYSVSREKKESFPLTVTSAQKNPTAFYLCASSIRGLNSGNTIYFGEGSWLTVV.

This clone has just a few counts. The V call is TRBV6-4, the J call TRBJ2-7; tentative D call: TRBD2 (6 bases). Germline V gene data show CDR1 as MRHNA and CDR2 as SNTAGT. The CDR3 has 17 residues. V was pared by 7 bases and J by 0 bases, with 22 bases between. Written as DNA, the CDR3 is TGTGCCAGCACCCCAGAGGAGGGCAAATCATTCTCCTACGAGCAGTACGTC. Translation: CASTPEEGKSFSYEQYV.

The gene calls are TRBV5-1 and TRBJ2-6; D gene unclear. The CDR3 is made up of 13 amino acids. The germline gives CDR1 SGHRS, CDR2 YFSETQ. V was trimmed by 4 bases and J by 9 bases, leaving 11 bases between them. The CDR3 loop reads CASSVDGDNVLTF. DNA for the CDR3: TGCGCCAGCAGCGTGGACGGCGACAACGTCCTGACTTTC.

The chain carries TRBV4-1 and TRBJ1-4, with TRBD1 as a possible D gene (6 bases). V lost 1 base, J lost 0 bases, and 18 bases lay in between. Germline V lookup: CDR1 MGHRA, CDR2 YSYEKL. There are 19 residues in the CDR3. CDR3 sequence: CASSQGYGGGFSTNEKLFF. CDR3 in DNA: TGCGCCAGCAGCCAAGGATACGGGGGCGGTTTTTCAACTAATGAAAAACTGTTTTTT.

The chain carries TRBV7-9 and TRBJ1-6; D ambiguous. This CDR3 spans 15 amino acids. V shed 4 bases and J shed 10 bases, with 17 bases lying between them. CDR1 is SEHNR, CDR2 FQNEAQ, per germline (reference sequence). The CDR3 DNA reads TGTGCCAGCAGCTCCCCGACAAGGGAGGGATCACCCCTCCACTTT. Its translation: CASSSPTREGSPLHF.

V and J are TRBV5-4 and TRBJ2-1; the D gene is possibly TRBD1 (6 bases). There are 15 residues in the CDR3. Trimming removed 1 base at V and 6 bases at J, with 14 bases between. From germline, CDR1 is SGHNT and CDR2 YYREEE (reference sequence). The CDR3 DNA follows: TGTGCCAGCAGCTTGATTGGGGGCTCGGGCAATGAGCAGTTCTTC. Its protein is CASSLIGGSGNEQFF.

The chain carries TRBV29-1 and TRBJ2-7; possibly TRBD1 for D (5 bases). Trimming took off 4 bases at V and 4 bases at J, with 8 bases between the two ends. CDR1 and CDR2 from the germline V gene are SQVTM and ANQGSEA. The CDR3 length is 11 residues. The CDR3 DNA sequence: TGCAGCGTTGTGACAGATTACGAGCAGTACTTC. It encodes CSVVTDYEQYF.

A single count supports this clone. This CDR3 reads CASSEQGSYEQYV. DNA of the CDR3: TGTGCCAGCAGTGAACAAGGCTCCTACGAGCAGTACGTC. The chain uses TRBV6-1 and TRBJ2-7; D ambiguous. This CDR3 is built from 13 residues. V shed 2 bases and J shed 0 bases, with 5 bases lying between them. The germline gives CDR1 MNHNS, CDR2 SASEGT.

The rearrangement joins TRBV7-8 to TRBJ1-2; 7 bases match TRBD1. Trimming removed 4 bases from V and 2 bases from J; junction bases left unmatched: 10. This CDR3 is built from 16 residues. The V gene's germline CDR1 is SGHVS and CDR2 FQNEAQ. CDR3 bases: TGTGCCAGCAGCTACCGGGACAGCGACCCGAACTATGGCTACACCTTC. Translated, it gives CASSYRDSDPNYGYTF.

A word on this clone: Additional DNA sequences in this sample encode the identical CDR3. CDR3 in DNA: TGTGCCAGCAGTTATAGCCGGGACTATGGCTACACCTTC. This translates into CASSYSRDYGYTF. The chain is built from TRBV6-6 and TRBJ1-2; D gene unclear. The CDR3 contains 13 residues. V was cut by 3 bases and J by 3 bases, with 8 bases left in between. Germline V gives CDR1 MNHNY, CDR2 SVGAGI (reference sequence).

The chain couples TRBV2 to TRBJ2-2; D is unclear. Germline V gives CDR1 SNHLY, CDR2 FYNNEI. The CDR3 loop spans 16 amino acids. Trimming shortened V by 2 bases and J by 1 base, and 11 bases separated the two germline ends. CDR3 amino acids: CASSEQSPMNTGELFF. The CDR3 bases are TGTGCCAGCAGTGAACAGAGCCCGATGAACACCGGGGAGCTGTTTTTT.

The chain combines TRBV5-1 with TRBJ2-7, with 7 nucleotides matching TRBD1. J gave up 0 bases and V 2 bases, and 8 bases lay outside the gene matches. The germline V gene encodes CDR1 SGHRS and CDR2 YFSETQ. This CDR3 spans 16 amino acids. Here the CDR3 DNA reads TGCGCCAGCAGCTTAAACCGGGACAGCTTCTCCTACGAGCAGTACTTC. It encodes CASSLNRDSFSYEQYF.

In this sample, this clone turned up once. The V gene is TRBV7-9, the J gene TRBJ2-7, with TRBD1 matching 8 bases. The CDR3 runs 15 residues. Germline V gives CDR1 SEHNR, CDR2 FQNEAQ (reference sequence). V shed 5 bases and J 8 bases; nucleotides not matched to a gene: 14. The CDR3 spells CASSPWTGKIPKQYF. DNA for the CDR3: TGTGCCAGCAGCCCCTGGACAGGGAAAATCCCTAAGCAGTACTTC.

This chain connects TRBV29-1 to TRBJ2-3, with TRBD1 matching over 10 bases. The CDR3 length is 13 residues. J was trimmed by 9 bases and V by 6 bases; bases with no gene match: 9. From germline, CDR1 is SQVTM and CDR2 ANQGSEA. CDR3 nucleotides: TGCAGCGTGGGGACAGGGGACTTCGGGACGCAGTATTTT. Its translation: CSVGTGDFGTQYF.

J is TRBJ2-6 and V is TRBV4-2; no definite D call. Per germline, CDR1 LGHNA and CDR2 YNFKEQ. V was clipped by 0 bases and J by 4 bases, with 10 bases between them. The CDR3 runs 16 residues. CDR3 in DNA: TGTGCCAGCAGCCAAGAAAAATGGACCGGGGCCAACGTCCTGACTTTC. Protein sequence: CASSQEKWTGANVLTF.

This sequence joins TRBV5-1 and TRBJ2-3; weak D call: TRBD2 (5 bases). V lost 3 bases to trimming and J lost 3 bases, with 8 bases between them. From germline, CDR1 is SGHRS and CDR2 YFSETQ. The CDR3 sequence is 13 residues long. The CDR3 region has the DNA TGCGCCAGCAGCTATGAGGGAACAGATACGCAGTATTTT. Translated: CASSYEGTDTQYF. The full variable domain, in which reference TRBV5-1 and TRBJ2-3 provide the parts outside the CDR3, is KAGVTQTPRYLIKTRGQQVTLSCSPISGHRSVSWYQQTPGQGLQFLFEYFSETQRNKGNFPGRFSGRQFSNSRSEMNVSTLELGDSALYLCASSYEGTDTQYFGPGTRLTVL.

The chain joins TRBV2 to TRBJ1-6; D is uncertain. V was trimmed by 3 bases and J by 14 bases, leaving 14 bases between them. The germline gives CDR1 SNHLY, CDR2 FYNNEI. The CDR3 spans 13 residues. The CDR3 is CASSDRFVWALHF. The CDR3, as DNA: TGTGCCAGCAGTGACAGATTTGTTTGGGCCCTCCACTTT.

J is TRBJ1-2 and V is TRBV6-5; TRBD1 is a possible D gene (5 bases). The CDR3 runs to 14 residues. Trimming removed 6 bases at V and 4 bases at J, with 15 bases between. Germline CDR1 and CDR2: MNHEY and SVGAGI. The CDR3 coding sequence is TGTGCCAGCAGGAGGGAGAGGGGCCCCTATGGCTACACCTTC. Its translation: CASRRERGPYGYTF.

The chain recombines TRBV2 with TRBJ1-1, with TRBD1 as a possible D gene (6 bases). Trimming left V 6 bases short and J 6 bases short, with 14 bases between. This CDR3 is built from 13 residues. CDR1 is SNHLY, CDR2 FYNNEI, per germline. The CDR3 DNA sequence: TGTGCCAGCAGCACAGGGTATGCCTCTGAAGCTTTCTTT. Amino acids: CASSTGYASEAFF.

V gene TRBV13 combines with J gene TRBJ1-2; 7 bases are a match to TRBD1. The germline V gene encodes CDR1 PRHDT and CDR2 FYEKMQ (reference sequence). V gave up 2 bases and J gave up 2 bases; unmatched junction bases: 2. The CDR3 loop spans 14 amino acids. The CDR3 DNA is TGTGCCAGCAGCTTAAGGGGGCTCAACTATGGCTACACCTTC. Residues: CASSLRGLNYGYTF.

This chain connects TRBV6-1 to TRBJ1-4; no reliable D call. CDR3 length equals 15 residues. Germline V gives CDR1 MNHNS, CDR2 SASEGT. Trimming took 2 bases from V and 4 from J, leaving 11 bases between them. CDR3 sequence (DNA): TGTGCCAGCAGTGAAATGGCAACGCTTAATGAAAAACTGTTTTTT. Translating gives CASSEMATLNEKLFF.

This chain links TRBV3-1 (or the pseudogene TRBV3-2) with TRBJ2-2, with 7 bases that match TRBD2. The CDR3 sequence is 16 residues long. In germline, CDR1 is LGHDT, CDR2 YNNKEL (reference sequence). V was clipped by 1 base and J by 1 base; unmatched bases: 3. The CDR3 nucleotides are TGTGCCAGCAGCCAAGGCCAGCGGGGGAACACCGGGGAGCTGTTTTTT. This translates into CASSQGQRGNTGELFF.